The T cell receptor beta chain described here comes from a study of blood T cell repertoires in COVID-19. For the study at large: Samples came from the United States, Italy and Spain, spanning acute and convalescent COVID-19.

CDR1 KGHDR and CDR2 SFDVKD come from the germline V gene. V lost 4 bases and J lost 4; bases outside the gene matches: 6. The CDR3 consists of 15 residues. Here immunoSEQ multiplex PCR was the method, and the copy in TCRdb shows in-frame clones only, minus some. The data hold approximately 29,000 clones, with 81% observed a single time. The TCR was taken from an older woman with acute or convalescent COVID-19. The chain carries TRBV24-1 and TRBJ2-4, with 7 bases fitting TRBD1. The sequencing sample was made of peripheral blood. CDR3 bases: TGTGCCACCAGTGAGACCGGGACAGAAAAAAACATTCAGTACTTC. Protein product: CATSETGTEKNIQYF.